The 26 T cell receptor beta chains listed next were all sequenced from one sample in a study of blood T cell repertoires in COVID-19. The data were produced by immunoSEQ multiplex PCR, yet TCRdb's version contains in-frame clones alone and is incomplete. Altogether about 260,000 clones are present, around four fifths being singletons, with the ten largest covering around 3.9%. The sample consisted of PBMCs or T cells enriched from blood (not recorded which). The source of these receptors is a man aged 25-45 years with acute COVID-19.

V usage is TRBV2 and J usage is TRBJ1-5; possible D gene TRBD1, 6 bases. Germline V CDR1 and CDR2: SNHLY, FYNNEI. Trimming removed 8 bases from V and 7 bases from J, with 15 bases in between. The CDR3 contains 13 residues. The CDR3 DNA reads as TGTGCCAGCGTACAGGGTTTCCGGCAGCCCCAGCATTTT. Amino acid sequence: CASVQGFRQPQHF.

The rearrangement joins TRBV6-5 to TRBJ2-1; TRBD1 matches at 7 bases. The V gene's germline CDR1 is MNHEY and CDR2 SVGAGI. V lost 4 bases and J lost 5; bases outside the gene matches: 8. The CDR3 is 15 amino acids. The CDR3 bases are TGTGCCAGCAGTTTTTCCGGGACAGTCGACAATGAGCAGTTCTTC. This sequence encodes CASSFSGTVDNEQFF.

The chain carries TRBV24-1 and TRBJ2-3, with TRBD1 matching 7 bases. Germline lookup yields CDR1 KGHDR and CDR2 SFDVKD. With V trimmed by 1 base and J by 11 bases, 8 bases remained unmatched. CDR3 length: 14 residues. CDR3 nucleotides: TGTGCCACCAGTGATTTTGGGGACAGAGATCTGCAGTATTTT. Translating gives CATSDFGDRDLQYF.

This clone was observed a handful of times. The chain is built from TRBV3-1 (or the pseudogene TRBV3-2) and TRBJ1-6; D not resolved. The V gene's germline CDR1 is LGHDT and CDR2 YNNKEL (reference sequence). V was trimmed by 1 base and J by 10 bases, leaving 11 bases between them. This CDR3 contains 14 residues. The CDR3 DNA is TGTGCCAGCAGCCAAGGGATCTCGGGGTCACCCCTCCACTTT. This codes for CASSQGISGSPLHF.

This clone was detected once. The chain links TRBV6-2 or TRBV6-3 to TRBJ2-1; tentatively, D is TRBD1 (5 bases). CDR1 is MNHEY and CDR2 is SVGEGT in the germline V gene. This CDR3 is 16 amino acids long. The ends were cut back, 6 bases at V and 0 bases at J, with 15 bases in the middle. CDR3 in amino acids: CASSPSRQSSYNEQFF. The DNA for the CDR3 is TGTGCCAGCAGCCCCTCCCGACAGAGCTCCTACAATGAGCAGTTCTTC.

This chain connects TRBV28 to TRBJ1-2, with a weak D call TRBD1 (6 bases). V was shortened by 5 bases and J by 2 bases, with 15 bases between the two germline ends. Germline V gives CDR1 MDHEN, CDR2 SYDVKM. This CDR3 is built from 15 residues. The CDR3 sequence is CASSLPTGTNYGYTF. The CDR3 bases are TGTGCCAGCAGTCTACCGACAGGAACCAACTATGGCTACACCTTC.

The V call is TRBV5-5, the J call TRBJ2-4; TRBD1 matches 8 bases. The CDR3 runs to 18 residues. The V gene's germline CDR1 is SGHKS and CDR2 YYEKEE (reference sequence). The ends lost 7 bases at V and 0 bases at J; junction bases unmatched: 15. CDR3 sequence: CASAVLLSDRVAKNIQYF. DNA of the CDR3: TGTGCCAGCGCGGTTCTGTTGTCGGACAGGGTAGCCAAAAACATTCAGTACTTC.

This clone appeared a few times. A junction boundary mismatches the germline segment, possibly from a read error. Additional DNA sequences in this sample encode the identical CDR3. V usage is TRBV5-1 and J usage is TRBJ2-3; D perhaps matches TRBD2 (6 bases). CDR3 length: 15 residues. Germline V lookup: CDR1 SGHRS, CDR2 YFSETQ. CDR3 region: CASSLRGTSTDTQYF. The CDR3 DNA follows: TGTGCCAGCAGCTTACGGGGGACTAGCACAGATACGCAGTATTTT.

Here the CDR3 DNA reads TGTGCCATCAGCGGGAGCACAGATACGCAGTATTTT. Amino acids: CAISGSTDTQYF. The V gene is TRBV10-3, the J gene TRBJ2-3; D remains ambiguous. The CDR3 loop spans 12 amino acids. Trimming took 6 bases from V and 0 from J, leaving 4 bases between them. Germline-derived CDR1 and CDR2 are ENHRY and SYGVKD.

The chain employs TRBV10-3 and TRBJ1-5; D might be TRBD1 (5 bases). This CDR3 has 13 residues. Trimming pared 10 bases from V and 5 bases from J, leaving 15 bases between. Germline V lookup: CDR1 ENHRY, CDR2 SYGVKD. The CDR3 sequence: CATRQLPDQPQHF. The CDR3 nucleotides read TGTGCCACACGACAGCTCCCGGATCAGCCCCAGCATTTT.

CDR3 region: CASSLEGPAGGAGELFF. The CDR3 region has the DNA TGTGCCAGCAGCTTAGAAGGGCCAGCGGGAGGCGCCGGGGAGCTGTTTTTT. V gene TRBV11-3 combines with J gene TRBJ2-2; 9 bases agree with TRBD2. Germline CDR1 is SGHNT and CDR2 is YENEEA. CDR3 length equals 17 residues. The ends lost 0 bases at V and 6 bases at J; junction bases unmatched: 8.

The chain has TRBV20-1 and TRBJ2-7; 7 bases are shared with TRBD2. From germline, CDR1 is DFQATT and CDR2 SNEGSKA (reference sequence). V lost 3 bases, J lost 1 base, and 3 bases stayed unmatched. The CDR3 runs to 13 residues. The CDR3 nucleotides read TGCAGTGCTAGTCAGGGAGGGTCCTACGAGCAGTACGTC. Amino acids: CSASQGGSYEQYV.

In its sample, this clone was seen once. The CDR3 DNA is TGTGCCACCAGTGACCCGGCCCGGCGAGGTGAGCAGTTCTTC. Amino acid sequence: CATSDPARRGEQFF. This chain uses TRBV24-1 with TRBJ2-1, with D unclear. The germline V and J ends were trimmed by 4 bases and 9 bases, with 15 bases remaining between them. The germline V gene has CDR1 KGHDR and CDR2 SFDVKD. This CDR3 region has 14 residues.

In nucleotides, the CDR3 is TGTGCCATCAGTGAGTCGGCAGGGGAGAAGAACACCATATATTTT. Residues: CAISESAGEKNTIYF. The chain carries TRBV10-3 and TRBJ1-3, with D perhaps TRBD1 (6 bases). CDR1 is ENHRY and CDR2 is SYGVKD in the germline V gene. The CDR3 has 15 amino acids. The V end lost 0 bases, the J end lost 7 bases, and 13 bases lay between the germline ends.

On this clone: At one boundary the junction diverges from the germline segment, which might be a read error. In the same sample, other DNA sequences code for this CDR3. The chain links TRBV5-1 to TRBJ1-1, with no clear D. This CDR3 has 13 amino acids. From germline, CDR1 is SGHRS and CDR2 YFSETQ. CDR3 DNA sequence: TGTGCCAGCAGCTTAGGAGGAAACACTGAAGCTTTCTTT. This translates into CASSLGGNTEAFF.

The J gene is TRBJ1-1, the V gene TRBV7-9; perhaps TRBD1 as D (5 bases). The CDR3 has 16 residues. The V gene's germline CDR1 is SEHNR and CDR2 FQNEAQ (reference sequence). Trimming pared 1 base from V and 4 bases from J, leaving 16 bases between. The CDR3 loop reads CASSLEGLGEATEAFF. CDR3 DNA sequence: TGTGCCAGCAGCTTAGAGGGGTTAGGGGAGGCCACTGAAGCTTTCTTT.

The CDR3: CASSSVSAGADTQYF. The CDR3 region has the DNA TGTGCCAGCAGTTCTGTGAGCGCCGGGGCAGATACGCAGTATTTT. The chain joins TRBV6-5 to TRBJ2-3, with D possibly being TRBD2 (5 bases). V shed 4 bases and J shed 4 bases, with 15 bases lying between them. The CDR3 has 15 residues. Germline CDR1 and CDR2: MNHEY and SVGAGI.

The V call is TRBV5-5, the J call TRBJ2-1, with D perhaps matching TRBD2 (5 bases). CDR1 and CDR2 from the germline V gene are SGHKS and YYEKEE (reference sequence). CDR3 length equals 15 residues. V gave up 0 bases and J gave up 7 bases, with 14 bases separating them. CDR3 in DNA: TGTGCCAGCAGCTTGGTGTCGGGAAAAGAAAATGAGCAGTTCTTC. Its translation is CASSLVSGKENEQFF.

The chain has TRBV11-2 and TRBJ2-5; TRBD2 aligns across 13 bases. The V gene end was trimmed by 5 bases and the J gene end by 4 bases; junction bases not matched to a gene: 7. This CDR3 spans 16 amino acids. Germline V gene sequence: CDR1 SGHAT, CDR2 FQNNGV. The CDR3 spells CASSTGLAGVVETQYF. DNA for the CDR3: TGTGCCAGCAGCACTGGACTAGCGGGAGTTGTAGAGACCCAGTACTTC.

The chain recombines TRBV28 with TRBJ1-6; D is unresolved. The V gene lost 6 bases and the J gene lost 7 bases, with 7 bases spanning the gap. CDR1 and CDR2 from the germline V gene are MDHEN and SYDVKM. The length of the CDR3 is 12 residues. The CDR3 protein is CASRAPNSPLHF. In DNA form, the CDR3 reads TGTGCCAGCAGGGCACCAAATTCACCCCTCCACTTT.

This clone was counted a few times. The J gene is TRBJ2-2, the V gene TRBV5-4; 9 bases match TRBD1. This CDR3 contains 15 residues. In germline, CDR1 is SGHNT, CDR2 YYREEE (reference sequence). Germline trimming cut 4 bases from V and 6 bases from J; bases unmatched to any gene: 7. The DNA of the CDR3 is TGTGCCAGCAGCGTACAGGGGGCGTTACCCGGGGAGCTGTTTTTT. Its protein product is CASSVQGALPGELFF.

J is TRBJ2-7 and V is TRBV2; possibly TRBD2 for D (6 bases). This CDR3 contains 14 residues. Trimming removed 3 bases from V and 4 bases from J, with 13 bases in between. CDR1 is SNHLY and CDR2 is FYNNEI in the germline V gene. CDR3: CASSDILGGYEQYV. The CDR3 DNA sequence: TGTGCCAGCAGTGATATCTTGGGAGGTTACGAGCAGTACGTC.

This clone was counted between two and nine times. The genes are TRBV5-4 and TRBJ2-2; TRBD2 is a possible D gene (5 bases). V lost 7 bases, J lost 4 bases, and 20 bases lay in between. This CDR3 comprises 16 residues. CDR1 and CDR2 from the germline V gene are SGHNT and YYREEE (reference sequence). The CDR3 DNA follows: TGTGCCAGCCATGGACGGGGAATCCCCTTCACCGGGGAGCTGTTTTTT. Residues: CASHGRGIPFTGELFF.

The chain couples TRBV19 to TRBJ1-2; D is undetermined. This CDR3 contains 17 residues. The ends were cut back, 3 bases at V and 4 bases at J, with 21 bases in the middle. Germline CDR1 and CDR2: LNHDA and SQIVND (reference sequence). The CDR3 protein is CASSITRASISGYGYTF. As DNA, the CDR3 is TGTGCCAGTAGTATTACGAGGGCGAGTATTAGTGGCTATGGCTACACCTTC.

Note on this clone: A read error may account for a junction end that differs from germline. At the DNA level, this CDR3 is encoded by other sequences in the same sample as well. The rearrangement uses TRBV5-1 and TRBJ2-3, with 9 bases aligning to TRBD1. The CDR3 is 15 amino acids. Germline CDR1 and CDR2: SGHRS and YFSETQ. The CDR3 DNA reads TGTGCCAGCAGCTTGGGACAGGGAGGCACAGATACGCAGTATTTT. Protein sequence: CASSLGQGGTDTQYF.

The J gene is TRBJ2-6, the V gene TRBV4-1; D not resolved. The CDR3 sequence is 17 residues long. Germline V gene sequence: CDR1 MGHRA, CDR2 YSYEKL. Between the trimmed V and J ends, which lost 1 base and 4 bases, there was a span of 14 bases. The CDR3 protein is CASSQVYRGAGANVLTF. The DNA of the CDR3 is TGCGCCAGCAGCCAAGTTTACCGCGGAGCGGGGGCCAACGTCCTGACTTTC.